Listed below are T cell receptor beta chains from one sample, sequenced in a study of human thymus T cells. TCRdb keeps only in-frame clones here, not all; method: immunoSEQ multiplex PCR. Seen here are some 130,000 clones, around 94% observed once, and the top ten hold around 0.022%. Material for sequencing was thymus tissue. The source of these receptors is a boy in the first two years of life with a congenital heart defect but otherwise immunologically healthy. Each CDR3 is given with its conserved first and last residue. A D gene is named only where the DNA matches it firmly. Only some rows state a clone size, as once, few, many or a class for expanded clones.

J | D | V | size | DNA | CDR3
TRBJ1-1 | . | TRBV5-6 | . | TGTGCCAGCAGCTTGGGGAGAAACACTGAAGCTTTCTTT | CASSLGRNTEAFF
TRBJ2-7 | . | TRBV5-6 | . | TGTGCCAGCAGCACCGGTACCGTCTACGAGCAGTACTTC | CASSTGTVYEQYF
TRBJ2-7 | . | TRBV7-8 | . | TGTGCCAGCAGCTTCGGGACGGTCACCTACGAGCAGTACTTC | CASSFGTVTYEQYF
TRBJ2-3 | TRBD2 | TRBV5-1 | . | TGCGCCAGCAGCTTGGATAGGGGCGGGGGGCAGGCAGATACGCAGTATTTT | CASSLDRGGGQADTQYF
TRBJ2-5 | TRBD2 | TRBV11-1 | . | TGTGCCAGCAGCTTAGGGACTAGGGGCCAAGAGACCCAGTACTTC | CASSLGTRGQETQYF
TRBJ1-1 | TRBD1 | TRBV6-1 | . | TGTGCCAGCAGTGGAGATTGGACAGGGGACCTGAACACTGAAGCTTTCTTT | CASSGDWTGDLNTEAFF
TRBJ2-1 | . | TRBV30 | . | TGTGCCTGGAGGGGAGGACAGGCTGGTGTCAACAATGAGCAGTTCTTC | CAWRGGQAGVNNEQFF
TRBJ2-2 | . | TRBV11-1 | . | TGTGCCAGCAGCTTAGCGGGGGGAGAACGCAGGGAGCTGTTTTTT | CASSLAGGERRELFF
TRBJ1-1 | . | TRBV27 | . | TGTGCCAGCAGTTATGGGTATTTCACTGAAGCTTTCTTT | CASSYGYFTEAFF
TRBJ2-3 | . | TRBV29-1 | . | TGCAGCGCCAAGTCGGCTCCTGGCACAGATACGCAGTATTTT | CSAKSAPGTDTQYF
TRBJ2-3 | TRBD1 | TRBV14 | . | TGTGCCAGCAGCCTCTCCTTGGACAGGGGGACAGATACGCAGTATTTT | CASSLSLDRGTDTQYF
TRBJ1-4 | TRBD1 | TRBV30 | . | TGTGCCTGGAGTGCCACGCCGGGACAGGCTCATGAAAAACTGTTTTTT | CAWSATPGQAHEKLFF
TRBJ2-7 | . | TRBV5-1 | . | TGCGCCAGCAGCTTGGAACAGTACTCCTACGAGCAGTACTTC | CASSLEQYSYEQYF
TRBJ1-4 | . | TRBV4-1 | . | TGCGCCAGCAGTCATATATCCATCCGGCATGAAAAACTGTTTTTT | CASSHISIRHEKLFF
TRBJ2-3 | TRBD2 | TRBV5-1 | . | TGCGCCGGCGCTAGCGGGGGGGTCACAGATACGCAGTATTTT | CAGASGGVTDTQYF
TRBJ1-6 | TRBD1 | TRBV5-8 | . | TGTGCCAGCAGCGTACCGGTTCAGGGGGCAACCAATTCACCCCTCCACTTT | CASSVPVQGATNSPLHF
TRBJ2-3 | TRBD1 | TRBV4-3 | . | TGCGCCAGCAGCCCGGACAGGGTGGGGGATACGCAGTATTTT | CASSPDRVGDTQYF
TRBJ2-7 | TRBD2 | TRBV30 | . | TGTGCCTGGAGTAAGAGCGGGGGGTTGAACGAGCAGTACTTC | CAWSKSGGLNEQYF
TRBJ1-3 | . | TRBV19 | . | TGTGCCAGTAACACGGACAGCTTCTCTGGAAACACCATATATTTT | CASNTDSFSGNTIYF
TRBJ1-2 | . | TRBV4-3 | . | TGCGCCAGCAGCCAAGAAGCCTCCCGCTATGGCTACACCTTC | CASSQEASRYGYTF
TRBJ1-2 | TRBD1 | TRBV5-4 | . | TGTGCCAGCAGCCTGGACAAAGGGACAGGATCCTATGGCTACACCTTC | CASSLDKGTGSYGYTF
TRBJ2-5 | . | TRBV28 | . | TGTGCCAGCAGTGCCGGCGGGACGATTGGAGAGACCCAGTACTTC | CASSAGGTIGETQYF
TRBJ2-3 | TRBD1 | TRBV27 | . | TGTGCCAGCAGTCTCCGGGACAGGGGTGAAGATACGCAGTATTTT | CASSLRDRGEDTQYF
TRBJ2-5 | TRBD2 | TRBV4-2 | . | TGTGCCAGCAGCCAAGAGTGGCCTAGCGGGGGGGCAGTTCGGGAGACCCAGTACTTC | CASSQEWPSGGAVRETQYF
TRBJ2-1 | TRBD2 | TRBV7-9 | . | TGTGCCAGCAGCTTATTGCGGGGGGGCCACAATGAGCAGTTCTTC | CASSLLRGGHNEQFF
TRBJ1-4 | TRBD1 | TRBV4-1 | . | TGCGCCAGCAGCCAAGAGTTGCGACAGGGATATGAAAAACTGTTTTTT | CASSQELRQGYEKLFF
TRBJ2-1 | TRBD2 | TRBV5-4 | . | TGTGCCAGCAGCCATATAGGACTAGCCTTAGACAATGAGCAGTTCTTC | CASSHIGLALDNEQFF
TRBJ1-4 | . | TRBV19 | . | TGTGCCAGTAGTATAAAGGGGAATAATGAAAAACTGTTTTTT | CASSIKGNNEKLFF
TRBJ2-2 | . | TRBV4-1 | . | TGCGCCAGCAGCCAGGCCGATACCTCACCGACGGGAACCGGGGAGCTGTTTTTT | CASSQADTSPTGTGELFF
TRBJ2-7 | . | TRBV6-5 | . | TGTGCCAGCAGTGAAAGAAGGCTGGGAATAGTGCAGTACTTC | CASSERRLGIVQYF
TRBJ1-2 | TRBD1 | TRBV7-9 | . | TGTGCCAGCAGCCCCCCGGGACAGGGGTCTCTCTATGGCTACACCTTC | CASSPPGQGSLYGYTF
TRBJ1-4 | TRBD1 | TRBV11-2 | . | TGTGCCAGCAGCACAAACACAGGGGGCCGAAGTGAAAAACTGTTTTTT | CASSTNTGGRSEKLFF
TRBJ2-5 | TRBD2 | TRBV5-1 | once | TGCGCCAGCAGCTCCGGACTAGCGGGTCTGTCGGAGACCCAGTACTTC | CASSSGLAGLSETQYF
TRBJ2-7 | TRBD2 | TRBV15 | . | TGTGCCACCGGCGGCCTTATCGGGGGGGGATCCTCCGAGCAGTACTTC | CATGGLIGGGSSEQYF
TRBJ1-2 | . | TRBV29-1 | . | TGCAGCGCCCCAGTCTTTCCCTATGGCTACACCTTC | CSAPVFPYGYTF
TRBJ2-1 | TRBD2 | TRBV7-9 | . | TGTGCCAGCAGCTGCCCTAGCGGGGGCCGTTACAATGAGCAGTTCTTC | CASSCPSGGRYNEQFF
TRBJ2-3 | . | TRBV9 | . | TGTGCCAGCGGCGCTTCGAGGGGGGGTAGCACAGATACGCAGTATTTT | CASGASRGGSTDTQYF
TRBJ2-2 | TRBD1 | TRBV28 | . | TGTGCCAGCAGTCCCCGACCCACAGGGGCTCGAGGCACCGGGGAGCTGTTTTTT | CASSPRPTGARGTGELFF
TRBJ2-1 | . | TRBV28 | . | TGTGCCAGCAGGGGACGAGGGCCTTACAATGAGCAGTTCTTC | CASRGRGPYNEQFF
TRBJ1-1 | . | TRBV12-5 | . | TGTGCTAGTGGTTTGGATGGCGGTAACACTGAAGCTTTCTTT | CASGLDGGNTEAFF
TRBJ1-1 | . | TRBV5-1 | . | TGCGCCAGCAGCCCCTCCAAGGACACTGAAGCTTTCTTT | CASSPSKDTEAFF
TRBJ1-1 | . | TRBV5-4 | . | TGTGCCAGCAGCAGGCCGGGCCTTGAAGCTTTCTTT | CASSRPGLEAFF
TRBJ2-5 | TRBD2 | TRBV11-2 | . | TGTGCCAGCAGCTCCCAGGGACTAGCGGGGGAACAAGAGACCCAGTACTTC | CASSSQGLAGEQETQYF
TRBJ2-2 | TRBD1 | TRBV28 | . | TGTGCCAGCCAGGGGGCGGGCACCGGGGAGCTGTTTTTT | CASQGAGTGELFF
TRBJ2-5 | . | TRBV6-6 | once | TGTGCCAGCAGTTACTCCCGGGCGCGAGAGACCCAGTACTTC | CASSYSRARETQYF
TRBJ2-1 | . | TRBV5-1 | . | TGCGCCAGCAGCTTGGAGGACAACTCCTACAATGAGCAGTTCTTC | CASSLEDNSYNEQFF
TRBJ2-7 | . | TRBV5-1 | . | TGCGCCAGCAGCTCCGGGTCCCCCTACGAGCAGTACTTC | CASSSGSPYEQYF
TRBJ2-7 | TRBD2 | TRBV11-2 | . | TGTGCCAGCAGCTCGGCGGGGACTAGCGGGGGGATAAGCTCCTACGAGCAGTACTTC | CASSSAGTSGGISSYEQYF
TRBJ2-4 | . | TRBV28 | . | TGTGCCAGCAGTCCGGGACCGCGGGGCAAAAACATTCAGTACTTC | CASSPGPRGKNIQYF
TRBJ2-2 | . | TRBV18 | . | TGTGCCAGCTCACCACGTCGGGGCGAGACTAACACCGGGGAGCTGTTTTTT | CASSPRRGETNTGELFF
TRBJ2-5 | TRBD2 | TRBV5-1 | once | TGCGCCAGCAGCCCGACTAGCGGGGGCCGGAGGGAGACCCAGTACTTC | CASSPTSGGRRETQYF
TRBJ2-2 | TRBD1 | TRBV7-6 | . | TGTGCCAGCAGCTTGGGACAGATGAACACCGGGGAGCTGTTTTTT | CASSLGQMNTGELFF
TRBJ2-3 | TRBD1 | TRBV6-1 | . | TGTGCCAGCAGTGAGGACAGGGGGCGTACAGATACGCAGTATTTT | CASSEDRGRTDTQYF
TRBJ1-4 | . | TRBV4-3 | . | TGCGCCAGCAGCCAAGATCCCCAGGGGACAACTAATGAAAAACTGTTTTTT | CASSQDPQGTTNEKLFF
TRBJ2-7 | . | TRBV18 | . | TGTGCCAGCTCTCCTTCTTCCTACGAGCAGTACTTC | CASSPSSYEQYF